This TCR beta chain appears in the sequencing data of a study of T cells in Graves' hyperthyroidism and ophthalmopathy. Whole-study findings and limits: The majority of expanded thyroid clonotypes above 0.001 also appeared in blood.

With regard to this clonotype: Its cognate antigen is unknown.

The germline V gene encodes CDR1 SNHLY and CDR2 FYNNEI. V was pared by 3 bases and J by 6 bases, with 6 bases of the junction left unmatched. The CDR3 covers 16 residues. Using RNA transcripts as the source, TCR beta CDR3 regions were amplified. An initial round of RT-PCR targeting the TCR CDR3 relied on the HTBI primer set. In TCRdb, the multiplex PCR reads were re-called with MiXCR into one record per CDR3 protein. The sample yields roughly 710,000 distinct CDR3 sequences, about 35% seen once. Sequencing was carried out using blood. This TCR derives from a woman in her forties with Graves' hyperthyroidism. The J gene is TRBJ2-2, the V gene TRBV2; 11 bases fit TRBD1. The CDR3 region is CASSDVRTGGAGELFF. In DNA form, the CDR3 reads TGTGCCAGCAGTGATGTCAGGACAGGGGGCGCCGGGGAGCTGTTTTTT.